Sequencing of this T cell receptor (beta chain) was carried out in a study of shared clonotypes between healthy human individuals (dated by TCRdb to the early 2020s). Study-wide context: Two women and a few men aged 18 to 49 years were included in the cohort. To increase sequencing depth and limit assay-specific biases, TCR repertoire library preparation and sequencing were carried out by different laboratories using diverse techniques. The study deeply sequenced blood TCR repertoires of five healthy adults to estimate repertoire size and the extent of clonotype sharing between individuals. Per donor, three plates each were used for CD4 naive and CD4 memory, two for CD8 naive, and one for CD8 memory. Between about 0.9 and 9 billion PBMCs per donor were obtained by leukapheresis. Study-wide findings and limitations: Around 5% of naive CD4, approximately 3.7% of naive CD8, around 2.3% of memory CD4, and 0.4% of memory CD8 clonotypes were shared across a handful of donors. Because the study included only a small number of donors, the genetic and exposure-history diversity represented was limited. Compared with non-shared clonotypes, the clonotypes found in all four sorted-subset donors had higher generation probabilities. Estimated clonotype richness was generally larger for naive than for memory subsets. Only blood was sampled, and tissue TCR repertoires likely differ from those in blood. Pairwise subsampling led to the expectation that sequencing depth would affect the degree of clonotype sharing among donors. Rarefaction of sorted-subset datasets indicated incomplete sequencing despite the large sequencing depth.

CD8 naive samples consisted of CD45RO-negative cells that were positively selected for CCR7, yielding a CD45RA+CCR7+ population without TemRA cells. The donors were healthy, HIV-negative adults with no recently reported acute infections or vaccinations. Every donor was a Caucasian adult living in Nashville, Tennessee, USA. Blood was obtained by leukapheresis, after which PBMCs were separated by Ficoll-Histopaque density gradient centrifugation and cryopreserved in liquid nitrogen vapor phase. Analytical flow cytometry was used to check the purity and quantity of each magnetically sorted T cell population. From each sorted fraction, genomic DNA was isolated and quantified by UV absorbance on a Nanodrop 2000c. TCR CDR3 regions were amplified from genomic DNA by multiplex PCR using the deep immunoSEQ assay. Genomic DNA extracted from each cell subset was distributed evenly over all wells of several immunoSEQ 96-well plates, and each plate served as one replicate. For sorted subsets, each replicate PCR was loaded with around 220 ng genomic DNA, equivalent to 30,000 or so T cell genomes. Purified libraries were quantified with a Qubit 3.0 fluorometer, sized on a Bioanalyzer 2100, and re-quantified with the KAPA Library Quantification kit. Every immunoSEQ 96-well plate was sequenced on a dedicated single-read 150-cycle Illumina NextSeq 550 flow cell. The published analysis was carried out like this. Because only junctional sequences without quality scores were contained in the immunoSEQ output, filtering matching that applied to full-length reads could not be performed. Sequences were annotated with PyIR, a Python wrapper for IgBLAST v1.9, using IMGT germline references to assign V/J genes and CDR3. Reads were filtered out if the reads had weak V/J assignments (E-value above 1e-6), no CDR3, stop codons, out-of-frame junctions, or ambiguous translated residues. V3J clonotypes were defined by identical inferred V gene, J gene, and CDR3 amino acid sequence. Percentage overlap between repertoires was computed as shared unique clonotypes divided by the size of the smaller repertoire. Three approaches were used to assess repertoire richness: RTK rarefaction, the Chao1 estimator, and Recon v2.1 estimates of unobserved clonotypes. Generation probabilities were computed with OLGA for all TCRbeta clonotypes obtained by the gDNA method from four donors. Held by TCRdb, this immuneACCESS table contains in-frame sequences only and omits some clones. Under half of the omission traces to an unresolved V gene where checked; the cause of the rest is unknown. V, J and clone size derive from that table, while D and trimming were established from the DNA sequence. This sample gives around 580,000 clones in total; more than 95% of them show up just once. The ten largest clones represent approximately 0.3% of the sample.

V has 4 bases trimmed and J has 5 bases trimmed; junction bases matching no gene number 5. CDR1 LNHNV and CDR2 YYDKDF are derived from the germline V gene (reference sequence). Including cysteine and phenylalanine, the CDR3 has 14 amino acids. Only the CDR3 region is kept as DNA, spanning 42 bases read in frame from base 1. Points on this clone: Its antigen target is currently unknown. There are no base qualities to consult, and no much larger clone falls within one base.

The chain employs TRBV15 and TRBJ2-1; TRBD2 matches 7 bases in the middle. The clonotype originates from a man aged 30-40 years in good health. Sequenced input: naive CD8+ T cells sorted from blood. In light of the paper, this sample's cell subset or site label describes: CD45RA+CCR7+. Here the CDR3 is given as CATSTLADHNEQFF. The nucleotides read TGTGCCACCAGCACGCTAGCGGACCACAATGAGCAGTTCTTC.